The 5 T cell receptor beta chains given below trace back to one sample, sequenced in a study of T-cell reconstitution after alpha-beta-depleted transplantation in children. A library of TCRbeta sequences, prepared with unique molecular identifiers, was generated. TCRdb independently ran MiXCR on the PCR reads; one entry per CDR3 protein. The table lists 97,000 or so distinct CDR3 sequences, approximately 6% of them singletons. The starting material was PBMCs, mostly from graft donor cells, obtained 60 days after TCRalphabeta/CD19-depleted stem cell transplant. The receptors were gathered from a female patient younger than 10 who had a stem cell transplant for Fanconi anemia, so the T cells may come from the graft donor.

This clonotype has ten or more counts. This chain links TRBV12-3 or TRBV12-4 with TRBJ2-5; D perhaps matches TRBD2 (5 bases). V was trimmed by 8 bases and J by 0 bases, leaving 10 bases between them. CDR3 size: 13 residues. CDR3 sequence (DNA): TGTGCCAGCGGAGGACCGAACCAAGAGACCCAGTACTTC. This encodes CASGGPNQETQYF.

This sequence joins TRBV28 and TRBJ1-3, with D tentatively TRBD1 (6 bases). The germline V gene encodes CDR1 MDHEN and CDR2 SYDVKM. This CDR3 comprises 15 residues. V shed 4 bases and J shed 0 bases, with 10 bases lying between them. The CDR3 bases are TGTGCCAGCAGTTCCCCGGGACACTCTGGAAACACCATATATTTT. Its protein is CASSSPGHSGNTIYF.

This clonotype was picked up many times. The chain links TRBV4-2 to TRBJ2-3; TRBD2 aligns across 13 bases. The J segment lost 4 bases and the V segment lost 0 bases, leaving 10 bases of the junction unmatched. Per the germline V gene, CDR1 is LGHNA and CDR2 is YNFKEQ. The CDR3 spans 19 residues. The CDR3 protein is CASSQDRPLAGGPADTQYF. CDR3 in DNA: TGTGCCAGCAGCCAAGATAGACCACTAGCGGGGGGGCCCGCAGATACGCAGTATTTT.

This clonotype was found a few times. The rearrangement joins TRBV20-1 to TRBJ1-6; maybe TRBD1 (5 bases). Germline CDR1 reads DFQATT; CDR2 reads SNEGSKA (reference sequence). This CDR3 spans 12 amino acids. Trimming removed 2 bases from V and 9 bases from J, with 8 bases in between. In DNA, the CDR3 is TGCAGTGCTAGAAAAGGGGCTTCACCCCTCCACTTT. This sequence encodes CSARKGASPLHF.

This clonotype was detected a few times. This rearrangement joins TRBV19 to TRBJ1-1, with D possibly TRBD1 on 5 matching bases. The length of the CDR3 is 13 residues. Looked up from germline, CDR1 is LNHDA and CDR2 is SQIVND (reference sequence). V lost 5 bases, J lost 3 bases, and 10 bases lay in between. Here the CDR3 reads CASSWQGDTEAFF. CDR3 DNA: TGTGCCAGTAGTTGGCAGGGTGACACTGAAGCTTTCTTT.